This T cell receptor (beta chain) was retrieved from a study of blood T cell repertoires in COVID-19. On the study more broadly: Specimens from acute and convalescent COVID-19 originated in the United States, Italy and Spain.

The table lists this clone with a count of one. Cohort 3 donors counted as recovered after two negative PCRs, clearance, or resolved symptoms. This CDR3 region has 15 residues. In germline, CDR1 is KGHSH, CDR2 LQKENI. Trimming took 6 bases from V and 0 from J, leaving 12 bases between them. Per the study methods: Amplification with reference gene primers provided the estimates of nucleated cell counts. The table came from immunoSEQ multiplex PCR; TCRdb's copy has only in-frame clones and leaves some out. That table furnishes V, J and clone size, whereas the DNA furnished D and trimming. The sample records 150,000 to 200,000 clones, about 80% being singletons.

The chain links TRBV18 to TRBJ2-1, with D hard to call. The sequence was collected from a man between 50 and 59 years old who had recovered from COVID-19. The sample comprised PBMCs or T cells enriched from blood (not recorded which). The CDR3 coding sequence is TGTGCCAGCTCCTCCCGGGTTAGCTCCTACAATGAGCAGTTCTTC. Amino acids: CASSSRVSSYNEQFF.